This TCR beta chain was captured in a study of T cell responses to AZD1222 COVID-19 vaccine. Notes on the study in general: Regions 160-218 and 743-854 dominated among vaccine-associated CD4 TCRs spanning spike.

J gave up 0 bases and V 6 bases, and 13 bases lay outside the gene matches. The CDR3 has 18 amino acids. Remarks on this clone: Its target is not known.

Assay: immunoSEQ multiplex PCR; the TCRdb copy retains only in-frame clones and omits some. Among about 180,000 clones, roughly nine tenths were seen once, and the ten largest hold roughly 2.5%. This chain connects TRBV23-1 to TRBJ2-2; 7 nucleotides match TRBD1. TRBV23-1 is placed among ORFs of uncertain function. The input for sequencing was peripheral blood, taken on day 0 of AZD1222 vaccination. The sequence was collected from an adult in good health. CDR3 amino acids: CASRRKTGTSANTGELFF. The CDR3 DNA reads TGCGCCAGCAGGAGAAAGACAGGGACGTCCGCGAACACCGGGGAGCTGTTTTTT.